This TCR beta chain was sequenced for a study of cytomegalovirus exposure and HLA in healthy donors. Findings and limits, study-wide: Certain sequence variants were highly shared and formed a cluster, and this cluster was likely a sequencing artifact.

A word on this clone: The antigen remains unidentified.

Primers: 60 Vbeta forward and 13 Jbeta reverse. The authors' processing: Unique TCR beta chains totaled roughly 81 million in a later count, with roughly 11 million of them shared. Clones were sequenced by immunoSEQ multiplex PCR, and TCRdb holds only the in-frame ones, with some missing. Clone size and V and J calls were adopted from that table, with D and trimming inferred from the DNA. The sample shows about 220,000 clones, over 65% of them seen only once. Healthy bone marrow donors made up the donor group. The source of this sequence is a man between 18 and 35 years old in good health and CMV-seronegative. The sequencing sample was made of PBMCs.

CDR3 loop: CASSLAYYEQYF. CDR3 sequence (DNA): TGTGCCAGCAGTTTAGCCTACTACGAGCAGTACTTC. The chain is built from TRBV28 and TRBJ2-7, with no clear D. The germline V gene encodes CDR1 MDHEN and CDR2 SYDVKM. The V and J ends lost 2 bases and 3 bases respectively, with 5 bases between them. The CDR3 runs to 12 residues.